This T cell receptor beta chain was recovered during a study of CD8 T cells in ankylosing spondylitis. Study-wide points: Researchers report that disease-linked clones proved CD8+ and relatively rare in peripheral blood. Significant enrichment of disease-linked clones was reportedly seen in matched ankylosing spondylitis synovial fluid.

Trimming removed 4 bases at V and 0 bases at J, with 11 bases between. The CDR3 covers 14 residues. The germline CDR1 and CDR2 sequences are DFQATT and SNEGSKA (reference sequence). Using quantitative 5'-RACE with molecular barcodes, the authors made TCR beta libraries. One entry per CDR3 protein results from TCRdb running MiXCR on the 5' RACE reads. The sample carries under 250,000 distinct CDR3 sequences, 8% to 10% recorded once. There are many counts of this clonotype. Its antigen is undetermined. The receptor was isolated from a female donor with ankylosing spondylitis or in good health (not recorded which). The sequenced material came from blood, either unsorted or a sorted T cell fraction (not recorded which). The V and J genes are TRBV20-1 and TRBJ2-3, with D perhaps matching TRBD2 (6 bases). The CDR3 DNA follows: TGCAGTGCTACCGCGGGACCCAGCACAGATACGCAGTATTTT. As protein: CSATAGPSTDTQYF.